The 8 T cell receptor beta chains presented below share a single source sample, sequenced in a study of CD8+ T cells in alopecia areata. It was cDNA, reverse transcribed from extracted RNA, that served as the sequencing template. Libraries were prepared by immunoSEQ multiplex PCR; TCRdb keeps only in-frame clonotypes and omits some of them. The sample holds more than 200,000 clones, approximately 61% seen once. Sequenced material: CD4+ T cells sorted from blood, taken at week 0. The origin of the receptors is a human donor with alopecia areata.

The gene calls are TRBV9 and TRBJ2-5; 11 positions agree with TRBD2. Germline V lookup: CDR1 SGDLS, CDR2 YYNGEE. The CDR3 consists of 17 residues. V lost 0 bases, J lost 2 bases, and 6 bases stayed unmatched. The CDR3 region has the DNA TGTGCCAGCAGCGTAGACCCTAGCGGGGGGATTCAAGAGACCCAGTACTTC. It encodes CASSVDPSGGIQETQYF.

This clone was seen just once. This sequence joins TRBV4-3 and TRBJ2-5; possibly TRBD1 for D (5 bases). CDR1 is LGHNA, CDR2 YSLEER, per germline. CDR3 size: 15 residues. With 0 bases removed from V and 5 bases from J, the gap between germline ends came to 13 bases. CDR3 region: CASSQERSRVETQYF. In nucleotides, the CDR3 is TGCGCCAGCAGCCAAGAGAGGAGCAGGGTTGAGACCCAGTACTTC.

The chain recombines TRBV2 with TRBJ1-1; 9 positions agree with TRBD1. Trimming removed 5 bases from V and 5 bases from J; junction bases left unmatched: 3. Germline V CDR1 and CDR2: SNHLY, FYNNEI. There are 13 residues in the CDR3. CDR3 in amino acids: CASSTDRGTEAFF. In DNA form, the CDR3 reads TGTGCCAGCAGTACCGACAGGGGGACTGAAGCTTTCTTT.

A word on this clone: Other DNA sequences from this sample encode an identical CDR3 as well. The CDR3 DNA sequence: TGTGCCTGGAGTCAGGGGTCGAACACTGAAGCTTTCTTT. It translates to CAWSQGSNTEAFF. The V gene is TRBV30, the J gene TRBJ1-1; possible D gene TRBD1, 6 bases. Per the germline V gene, CDR1 is GTSNPN and CDR2 is SVGIG (reference sequence). The CDR3 is made up of 13 amino acids. Trimming removed 2 bases at V and 1 base at J, with 8 bases between.

This chain uses TRBV6-5 with TRBJ2-4; tentatively, D is TRBD2 (7 bases). Germline V gene data show CDR1 as MNHEY and CDR2 as SVGAGI. The ends were cut back, 10 bases at V and 6 bases at J, with 13 bases in the middle. The CDR3 sequence is 12 residues long. CDR3 nucleotides: TGTGCCACCAGGGGAGGGCTAAACATTCAGTACTTC. Translation: CATRGGLNIQYF.

This clone has just a few counts. The chain has TRBV29-1 and TRBJ2-1, with D hard to call. Germline-derived CDR1 and CDR2 are SQVTM and ANQGSEA. Trimming took 4 bases from V and 6 from J, leaving 16 bases between them. The CDR3 runs 14 residues. The chain's CDR3 is CSVATVIIPNEQFF. CDR3 DNA: TGCAGCGTTGCTACCGTTATTATCCCCAATGAGCAGTTCTTC.

This chain uses TRBV11-1 with TRBJ2-1; D is possibly TRBD1 (6 bases). This CDR3 is 16 amino acids long. The germline V gene has CDR1 SGHAT and CDR2 FQDESV (reference sequence). Trimming removed 6 bases at V and 0 bases at J, with 15 bases between. For the CDR3, the DNA is TGTGCCAGCAGTTTTGAAGGACAGTACTCCTACAATGAGCAGTTCTTC. It translates to CASSFEGQYSYNEQFF.

CDR3 DNA sequence: TGTGCCAGCAGCGTAGATCCGAACACCGGGGAGCTGTTTTTT. Residues: CASSVDPNTGELFF. V usage is TRBV9 and J usage is TRBJ2-2; unclear D gene. This CDR3 contains 14 residues. CDR1 and CDR2 (germline): SGDLS, YYNGEE. Trimming shortened V by 0 bases and J by 0 bases, and 3 bases separated the two germline ends. The full variable domain, its missing parts supplied by reference TRBV9 and TRBJ2-2, is DSGVTQTPKHLITATGQRVTLRCSPRSGDLSVYWYQQSLDQGLQFLIQYYNGEERAKGNILERFSAQQFPDLHSELNLSSLELGDSALYFCASSVDPNTGELFFGEGSRLTVL.